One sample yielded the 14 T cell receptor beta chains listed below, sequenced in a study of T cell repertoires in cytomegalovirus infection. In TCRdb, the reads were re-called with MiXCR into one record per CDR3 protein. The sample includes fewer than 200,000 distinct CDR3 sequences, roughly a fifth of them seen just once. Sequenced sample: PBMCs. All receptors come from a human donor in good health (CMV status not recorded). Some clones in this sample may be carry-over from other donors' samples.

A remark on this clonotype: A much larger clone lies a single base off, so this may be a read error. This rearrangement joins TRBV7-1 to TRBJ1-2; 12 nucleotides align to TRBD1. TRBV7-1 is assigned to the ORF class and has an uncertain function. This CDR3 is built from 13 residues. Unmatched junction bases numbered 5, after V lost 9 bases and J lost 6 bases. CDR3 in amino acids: CASPGQGADGYTF. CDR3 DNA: TGTGCCAGTCCGGGACAGGGGGCTGATGGCTACACCTTC.

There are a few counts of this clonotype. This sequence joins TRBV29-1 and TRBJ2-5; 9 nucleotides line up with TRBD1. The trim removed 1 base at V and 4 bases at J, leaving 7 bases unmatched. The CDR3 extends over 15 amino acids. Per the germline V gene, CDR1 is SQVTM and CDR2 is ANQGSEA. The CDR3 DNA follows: TGCAGCGTTGAAGCTTTGGACAGGGGTACAGAGACCCAGTACTTC. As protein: CSVEALDRGTETQYF.

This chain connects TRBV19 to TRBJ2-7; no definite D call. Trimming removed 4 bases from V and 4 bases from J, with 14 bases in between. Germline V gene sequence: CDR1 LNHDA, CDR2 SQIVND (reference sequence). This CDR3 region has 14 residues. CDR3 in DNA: TGTGCCAGTAGTAGGCGGATCTTACAATACGAGCAGTACTTC. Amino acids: CASSRRILQYEQYF.

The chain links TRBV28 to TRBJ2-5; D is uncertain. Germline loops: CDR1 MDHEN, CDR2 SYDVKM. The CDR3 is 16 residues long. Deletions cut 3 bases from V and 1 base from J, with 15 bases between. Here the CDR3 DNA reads TGTGCCAGCAGTTTTTTTGGGATTTCCTCCCAAGAGACCCAGTACTTC. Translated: CASSFFGISSQETQYF.

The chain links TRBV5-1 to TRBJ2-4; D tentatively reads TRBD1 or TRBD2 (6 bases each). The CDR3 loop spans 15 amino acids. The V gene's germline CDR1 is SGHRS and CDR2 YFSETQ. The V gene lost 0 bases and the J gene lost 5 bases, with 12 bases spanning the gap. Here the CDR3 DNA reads TGCGCCAGCAGCTTGGCCGGGGGCACCCAAAACATTCAGTACTTC. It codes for CASSLAGGTQNIQYF.

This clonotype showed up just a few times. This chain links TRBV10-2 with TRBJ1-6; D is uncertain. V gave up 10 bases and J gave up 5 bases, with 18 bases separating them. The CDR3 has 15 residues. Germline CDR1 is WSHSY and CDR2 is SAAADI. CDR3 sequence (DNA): TGCGCCACTCGCGATCCGACGGCGAATAATTCACCCCTCCACTTT. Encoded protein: CATRDPTANNSPLHF.

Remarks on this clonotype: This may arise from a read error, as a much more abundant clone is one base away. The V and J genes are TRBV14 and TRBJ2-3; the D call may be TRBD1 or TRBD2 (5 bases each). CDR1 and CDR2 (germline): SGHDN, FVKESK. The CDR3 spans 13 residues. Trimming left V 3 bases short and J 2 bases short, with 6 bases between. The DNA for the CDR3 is TGTGCCAGCAGCCACGGGACCACAGATACGCAGTATTTT. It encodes CASSHGTTDTQYF.

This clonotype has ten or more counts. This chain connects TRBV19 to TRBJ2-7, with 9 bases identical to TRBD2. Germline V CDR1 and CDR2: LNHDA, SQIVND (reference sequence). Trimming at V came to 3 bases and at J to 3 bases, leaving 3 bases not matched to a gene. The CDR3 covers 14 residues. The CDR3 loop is CASSIRAGGYEQYF. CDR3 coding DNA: TGTGCCAGTAGTATCCGAGCGGGAGGCTACGAGCAGTACTTC.

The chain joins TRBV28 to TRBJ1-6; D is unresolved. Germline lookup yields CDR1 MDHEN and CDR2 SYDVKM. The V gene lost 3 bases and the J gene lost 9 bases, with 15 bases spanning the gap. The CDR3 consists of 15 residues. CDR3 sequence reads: CASSLRAGRSSPLHF. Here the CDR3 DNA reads TGTGCCAGCAGTTTGCGGGCAGGACGGAGTTCACCCCTCCACTTT.

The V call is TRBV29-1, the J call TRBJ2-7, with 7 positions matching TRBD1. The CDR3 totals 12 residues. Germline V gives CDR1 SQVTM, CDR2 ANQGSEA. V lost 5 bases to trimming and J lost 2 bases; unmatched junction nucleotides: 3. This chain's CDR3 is CSVRQGPYEQYF. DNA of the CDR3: TGCAGCGTTCGACAGGGTCCCTACGAGCAGTACTTC.

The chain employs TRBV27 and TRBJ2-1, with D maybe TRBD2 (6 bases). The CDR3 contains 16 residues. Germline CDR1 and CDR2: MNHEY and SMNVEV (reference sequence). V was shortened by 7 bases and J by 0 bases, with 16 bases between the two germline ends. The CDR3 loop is CASTPRDFRSYNEQFF. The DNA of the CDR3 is TGTGCCAGCACCCCCCGGGACTTCCGCTCCTACAATGAGCAGTTCTTC.

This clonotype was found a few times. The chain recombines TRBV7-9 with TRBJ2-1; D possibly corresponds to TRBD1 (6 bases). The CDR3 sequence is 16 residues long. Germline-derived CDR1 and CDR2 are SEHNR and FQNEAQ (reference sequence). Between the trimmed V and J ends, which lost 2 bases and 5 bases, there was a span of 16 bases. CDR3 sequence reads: CASSLTQGPRNNEQFF. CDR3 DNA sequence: TGTGCCAGCAGCTTAACACAGGGCCCAAGGAACAATGAGCAGTTCTTC.

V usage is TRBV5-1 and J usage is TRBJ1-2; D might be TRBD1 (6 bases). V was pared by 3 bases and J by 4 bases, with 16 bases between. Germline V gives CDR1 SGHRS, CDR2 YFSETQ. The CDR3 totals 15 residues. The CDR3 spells CASSSKQGSSYGYTF. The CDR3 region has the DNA TGCGCCAGCAGCTCAAAACAGGGATCAAGCTATGGCTACACCTTC.

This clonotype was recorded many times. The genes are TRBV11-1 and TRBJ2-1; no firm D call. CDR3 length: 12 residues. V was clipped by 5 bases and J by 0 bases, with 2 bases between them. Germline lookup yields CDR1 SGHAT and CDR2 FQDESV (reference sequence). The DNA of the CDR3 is TGTGCCAGCAGCCGCTCCTACAATGAGCAGTTCTTC. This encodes CASSRSYNEQFF.